These 30 T cell receptor beta chains were sequenced from one sample in a study of T-cell reconstitution after alpha-beta-depleted transplantation in children. Unique molecular identifiers featured in how the TCRbeta library was prepared. MiXCR was run by TCRdb on the PCR reads, yielding one entry per CDR3 protein. Among 450,000 to 600,000 distinct CDR3 sequences listed, approximately 10% were seen once. The sequencing used PBMCs, collected before TCRalphabeta/CD19-depleted stem cell transplant. The source is a child aged 2-15 years with inherited bone marrow failure, due to receive a stem cell transplant.

The chain links TRBV12-3 or TRBV12-4 to TRBJ2-7; D might be TRBD2 (6 bases). Trimming removed 7 bases from V and 4 bases from J, with 23 bases in between. CDR3 length: 16 residues. CDR3 DNA sequence: TGTGCCAGCACACCTAGTTTGGGAGGCCGACTATACGAGCAGTACTTC. Residues: CASTPSLGGRLYEQYF.

This clonotype was found a few times. This rearrangement joins TRBV27 to TRBJ2-6, with TRBD1 matching 9 bases. From germline, CDR1 is MNHEY and CDR2 SMNVEV (reference sequence). With 6 bases clipped from V and 0 bases from J, the junction kept 12 bases outside the gene matches. The CDR3 loop spans 19 amino acids. The CDR3 region has the DNA TGTGCCAGCAGCCTCACAATAGACAGGGGGATCTCTGGGGCCAACGTCCTGACTTTC. This gives the protein CASSLTIDRGISGANVLTF.

This clonotype was detected only a few times. The rearrangement uses TRBV20-1 and TRBJ2-7; unclear D gene. The V and J ends lost 1 base and 3 bases respectively, with 13 bases between them. Germline lookup yields CDR1 DFQATT and CDR2 SNEGSKA (reference sequence). The CDR3 runs to 14 residues. CDR3 loop: CSARVRTGGYEQYF. In DNA form, the CDR3 reads TGCAGTGCTAGAGTTCGGACCGGCGGCTACGAGCAGTACTTC.

This clonotype was picked up many times. This rearrangement joins TRBV4-2 to TRBJ2-5; 9 positions match TRBD2. With V trimmed by 1 base and J by 4 bases, 7 bases remained unmatched. Per the germline V gene, CDR1 is LGHNA and CDR2 is YNFKEQ. The CDR3 loop spans 16 amino acids. The CDR3 bases are TGTGCCAGCAGCCAAGGTAGTAGCGGGAGAGGAGAGACCCAGTACTTC. Protein sequence: CASSQGSSGRGETQYF.

This chain uses TRBV11-2 with TRBJ1-5; the match to TRBD1 covers 10 bases. Germline V CDR1 and CDR2: SGHAT, FQNNGV. V was pared by 0 bases and J by 3 bases, with 14 bases of the junction left unmatched. There are 20 residues in the CDR3. The CDR3 sequence is CASSLERFWDRGFHNQPQHF. DNA of the CDR3: TGTGCCAGCAGCTTAGAGCGCTTCTGGGACAGGGGATTCCACAATCAGCCCCAGCATTTT.

The rearrangement uses TRBV4-2 and TRBJ2-7; 8 nucleotides line up with TRBD2. The V and J ends lost 1 base and 2 bases, in that order; junction bases with no gene match: 7. The CDR3 contains 16 residues. Germline V gene lookup returns CDR1 LGHNA and CDR2 YNFKEQ. The CDR3: CASSQGLTSGTYEQYF. CDR3 sequence (DNA): TGTGCCAGCAGCCAAGGGTTAACTAGCGGAACCTACGAGCAGTACTTC.

There are a few counts of this clonotype. The chain couples TRBV20-1 to TRBJ1-1, with 9 bases matching TRBD1. Trimming removed 2 bases from V and 4 bases from J; junction bases left unmatched: 2. This CDR3 is 13 amino acids long. Germline-derived CDR1 and CDR2 are DFQATT and SNEGSKA (reference sequence). The DNA of the CDR3 is TGCAGTGCTAGATTACAGGGGGCCACTGAAGCTTTCTTT. Its protein is CSARLQGATEAFF.

The chain combines TRBV4-3 with TRBJ2-3, with no clear D. Germline assignment: CDR1 LGHNA and CDR2 YSLEER. Trimming pared 0 bases from V and 3 bases from J, leaving 7 bases between. This CDR3 is 14 amino acids long. The CDR3 DNA reads TGCGCCAGCAGCCAAGATGAGGAAACAGATACGCAGTATTTT. This sequence encodes CASSQDEETDTQYF.

This clonotype was found many times. The CDR3 DNA follows: TGTGCCAGCAGTTACTTCTTGGACAGGGGGTATGGCTATGGCTACACCTTC. This codes for CASSYFLDRGYGYGYTF. The chain combines TRBV6-5 with TRBJ1-2, with 10 positions matching TRBD1. Trimming removed 1 base from V and 4 bases from J; junction bases left unmatched: 9. Germline-derived CDR1 and CDR2 are MNHEY and SVGAGI. The CDR3 covers 17 residues.

This clonotype was detected many times. This sequence joins TRBV13 and TRBJ2-2; D ambiguous. V lost 1 base, J lost 6 bases, and 6 bases lay in between. The germline V gene has CDR1 PRHDT and CDR2 FYEKMQ (reference sequence). The length of the CDR3 is 13 residues. DNA for the CDR3: TGTGCCAGCAGCTTAGTCAAGCCCGGGGAGCTGTTTTTT. It is translated as CASSLVKPGELFF. The full variable domain, with the rest looked up from reference TRBV13 and TRBJ2-2, is AAGVIQSPRHLIKEKRETATLKCYPIPRHDTVYWYQQGPGQDPQFLISFYEKMQSDKGSIPDRFSAQQFSDYHSELNMSSLELGDSALYFCASSLVKPGELFFGEGSRLTVL.

This clonotype was observed many times. The genes are TRBV28 and TRBJ2-2; 7 bases match TRBD1. The CDR3 totals 15 residues. Germline loops: CDR1 MDHEN, CDR2 SYDVKM. The V segment lost 5 bases and the J segment 5 bases; nucleotides outside the gene matches: 8. The CDR3 here is CASSAFDRDTGELFF. In nucleotides, the CDR3 is TGTGCCAGCAGTGCCTTCGACAGGGATACCGGGGAGCTGTTTTTT.

The table lists this clonotype with a few counts. This chain joins TRBV10-3 and TRBJ1-1; 7 nucleotides align to TRBD1. The V and J ends lost 2 bases and 3 bases, in that order; junction bases with no gene match: 3. The CDR3 runs to 14 residues. Per the germline V gene, CDR1 is ENHRY and CDR2 is SYGVKD. CDR3: CAISERGTDTEAFF. CDR3 nucleotides: TGTGCCATCAGTGAGAGGGGGACAGACACTGAAGCTTTCTTT.

There are many counts of this clonotype. The chain carries TRBV5-4 and TRBJ2-2; D may be TRBD2 (6 bases). Germline lookup yields CDR1 SGHNT and CDR2 YYREEE (reference sequence). V was cut by 4 bases and J by 3 bases, with 19 bases left in between. CDR3 length equals 17 residues. The chain's CDR3 is CASSPLSPREDTGELFF. CDR3 coding DNA: TGTGCCAGCAGCCCATTGAGTCCGCGGGAAGACACCGGGGAGCTGTTTTTT.

This chain joins TRBV20-1 and TRBJ2-7; 8 nucleotides agree with TRBD1. The CDR3 consists of 14 residues. Germline CDR1 reads DFQATT; CDR2 reads SNEGSKA (reference sequence). After removal of 3 bases from V and 2 bases from J, the junction contained 6 bases not matched to a gene. Here the CDR3 reads CSARDGQGTYEQYF. The CDR3 DNA reads TGCAGTGCTAGGGATGGACAGGGCACCTACGAGCAGTACTTC.

As for this clonotype: This may come from a read error, since a much larger clone is one base off. The chain employs TRBV4-3 and TRBJ2-1; D gene ambiguous. The CDR3 sequence is 12 residues long. The germline CDR1 and CDR2 sequences are LGHNA and YSLEER. V lost 0 bases, J lost 5 bases, and 2 bases lay in between. CDR3 bases: TGCGCCAGCAGCCAAGATAACAATGAGCAGTTCTTC. Protein: CASSQDNNEQFF.

This chain links TRBV29-1 with TRBJ1-4; 8 bases are shared with TRBD1. The CDR3 has 13 amino acids. V shed 4 bases and J 8 bases; nucleotides not matched to a gene: 6. CDR1 is SQVTM, CDR2 ANQGSEA, per germline. The CDR3 nucleotides are TGCAGCGTTGGGACAGGGAGAGGGGAAAAACTGTTTTTT. It translates to CSVGTGRGEKLFF.

This clonotype was found many times. The chain recombines TRBV4-3 with TRBJ2-1; D is possibly TRBD2 (6 bases). Deletions cut 3 bases from V and 13 bases from J, with 19 bases between. Looked up from germline, CDR1 is LGHNA and CDR2 is YSLEER. The CDR3 has 14 amino acids. CDR3 protein: CASSHTGGTESQFF. In nucleotides, the CDR3 is TGCGCCAGCAGCCATACCGGCGGGACGGAGTCACAGTTCTTC.

The table lists this clonotype with many counts. The rearrangement links TRBV5-1 to TRBJ2-7, with TRBD2 identical over 8 bases. The V segment lost 2 bases and the J segment 0 bases; nucleotides outside the gene matches: 7. The germline CDR1 and CDR2 sequences are SGHRS and YFSETQ. The CDR3 is made up of 16 amino acids. CDR3 region: CASSFGLADRSYEQYF. The CDR3 coding sequence is TGCGCCAGCAGCTTTGGACTAGCAGACCGCTCCTACGAGCAGTACTTC. Full variable domain (missing parts from reference TRBV5-1 and TRBJ2-7): KAGVTQTPRYLIKTRGQQVTLSCSPISGHRSVSWYQQTPGQGLQFLFEYFSETQRNKGNFPGRFSGRQFSNSRSEMNVSTLELGDSALYLCASSFGLADRSYEQYFGPGTRLTVT.

In this sample, this clonotype turned up many times. The chain links TRBV6-5 to TRBJ2-5; possibly TRBD2 for D (6 bases). The CDR3 sequence is 16 residues long. Trimming removed 4 bases at V and 0 bases at J, with 15 bases between. Germline V gives CDR1 MNHEY, CDR2 SVGAGI. CDR3 nucleotides: TGTGCCAGCAGTTTCTGGACTAAGAAGTACCAAGAGACCCAGTACTTC. This gives the protein CASSFWTKKYQETQYF.

This clonotype was counted at least ten times. The V gene is TRBV28, the J gene TRBJ1-3, with D unclear. Between the trimmed V and J ends, which lost 6 bases and 1 base, there was a span of 7 bases. CDR1 is MDHEN and CDR2 is SYDVKM in the germline V gene. The CDR3 is 13 amino acids. The CDR3 protein is CASSDGSGNTIYF. The CDR3 DNA follows: TGTGCCAGCAGCGACGGTTCTGGAAACACCATATATTTT.

V usage is TRBV12-3 or TRBV12-4 and J usage is TRBJ2-7; 11 nucleotides line up with TRBD2. Trimming removed 4 bases from V and 5 bases from J; junction bases left unmatched: 13. CDR3 length: 17 amino acids. The CDR3 DNA sequence: TGTGCCAGCAGTTCACTAGCGGGAGCGCTGAGCGGCGACGAGCAGTACTTC. It encodes CASSSLAGALSGDEQYF.

This rearrangement joins TRBV27 to TRBJ2-7; the match to TRBD2 covers 7 bases. CDR1 is MNHEY and CDR2 is SMNVEV in the germline V gene (reference sequence). The CDR3 contains 15 residues. V gave up 10 bases and J gave up 4 bases; unmatched junction bases: 16. As DNA, the CDR3 is TGTGCCACCTCCCGGCCAGGACTAGGGATTTACGAGCAGTACTTC. This encodes CATSRPGLGIYEQYF.

This clonotype was counted at least ten times. J is TRBJ1-1 and V is TRBV5-1; possible D gene TRBD1, 6 bases. Trimming cost V 0 bases and J 5 bases, with 11 bases left between them. The CDR3 spans 14 residues. The germline V gene has CDR1 SGHRS and CDR2 YFSETQ. CDR3 protein: CASSLVSGATEAFF. Here the CDR3 DNA reads TGCGCCAGCAGCTTGGTATCAGGGGCTACTGAAGCTTTCTTT.

The chain has TRBV20-1 and TRBJ1-1, with a possible D match to TRBD1 (5 bases). This CDR3 is built from 16 residues. The V gene lost 3 bases and the J gene lost 1 base, with 18 bases spanning the gap. Germline-derived CDR1 and CDR2 are DFQATT and SNEGSKA (reference sequence). The CDR3 region has the DNA TGCAGTGCTAGGGGGGACGTTATAGGAGCGAACACTGAAGCTTTCTTT. It codes for CSARGDVIGANTEAFF.

This clonotype was observed many times. The chain links TRBV2 to TRBJ2-7; 9 bases fit TRBD1. V dropped 6 bases and J dropped 5; count of bases not matched to a gene: 14. The CDR3 runs to 16 residues. Germline V gene data show CDR1 as SNHLY and CDR2 as FYNNEI. The CDR3 here is CASRPSIRDREHEQYF. CDR3 nucleotide sequence: TGTGCCAGCAGGCCCAGCATCCGGGACAGGGAACACGAGCAGTACTTC.

This clonotype has ten or more counts. The chain employs TRBV29-1 and TRBJ2-1; 8 bases map to TRBD1. This CDR3 spans 17 amino acids. The ends lost 3 bases at V and 0 bases at J; junction bases unmatched: 10. Germline CDR1 is SQVTM and CDR2 is ANQGSEA. CDR3 sequence reads: CSVDEWPRGRSYNEQFF. For the CDR3, the DNA is TGCAGCGTTGACGAATGGCCCAGGGGGCGCTCCTACAATGAGCAGTTCTTC.

The J gene is TRBJ2-1, the V gene TRBV4-3; TRBD1 matches 7 bases. From germline, CDR1 is LGHNA and CDR2 YSLEER. V gave up 2 bases and J gave up 2 bases; unmatched junction bases: 3. CDR3 length: 15 amino acids. Here the CDR3 reads CASSQSDRAYNEQFF. The CDR3 DNA reads TGCGCCAGCAGCCAAAGTGACAGGGCCTACAATGAGCAGTTCTTC.

About this clonotype itself: This could be a read error, since a much larger clone is one nucleotide away. The chain employs TRBV9 and TRBJ1-1, with 7 bases lining up with TRBD1. CDR3 size: 15 residues. CDR1 and CDR2 from the germline V gene are SGDLS and YYNGEE. The junction had 4 bases not matched to a gene; V was cut back by 1 base and J by 1 base. As DNA, the CDR3 is TGTGCCAGCAGCGTATGGACAGGAGAGAACACTGAAGCTTTCTTT. Protein product: CASSVWTGENTEAFF.

This clonotype has at least ten counts. This chain connects TRBV29-1 to TRBJ2-7; D perhaps matches TRBD1 (6 bases). The germline gives CDR1 SQVTM, CDR2 ANQGSEA. The CDR3 runs 15 residues. Trimming shortened V by 2 bases and J by 4 bases, and 18 bases separated the two germline ends. DNA for the CDR3: TGCAGCGTTGAAAAACAGGGCCCGCTGGGATACGAGCAGTACTTC. Encoded protein: CSVEKQGPLGYEQYF.

Many counts were recorded for this clonotype. V gene TRBV7-9 combines with J gene TRBJ2-3, with D possibly called TRBD1 or TRBD2 (5 bases each). Germline-derived CDR1 and CDR2 are SEHNR and FQNEAQ (reference sequence). V gave up 2 bases and J gave up 14 bases, with 20 bases separating them. This CDR3 spans 14 amino acids. The CDR3, as DNA: TGTGCCAGCAGCTTACTGGGGCCGGGGATCTCTCCGTATTTT. Its protein is CASSLLGPGISPYF. The whole variable domain, filled in from reference TRBV7-9 and TRBJ2-3, reads DTGVSQNPRHKITKRGQNVTFRCDPISEHNRLYWYRQTLGQGPEFLTYFQNEAQLEKSRLLSDRFSAERPKGSFSTLEIQRTEQGDSAMYLCASSLLGPGISPYFGPGTRLTVL.